These 22 T cell receptor beta chains came from one sample sequenced in a study of CD8+ T cells in alopecia areata. Isolated RNA was reverse transcribed into cDNA used as the sequencing template. Generated by immunoSEQ multiplex PCR, the TCRdb table keeps only in-frame clones and is missing some. The sample shows about 170,000 clones, around 64% of them seen only once. Here the sequenced sample was CD8+ T cells sorted from blood, taken at week 0. Receptors originate from a human donor with alopecia areata.

The chain combines TRBV4-1 with TRBJ2-7; TRBD1 matches at 9 bases. The germline V gene encodes CDR1 MGHRA and CDR2 YSYEKL. The V and J ends lost 3 bases and 6 bases, in that order; junction bases with no gene match: 3. The CDR3 runs to 13 residues. CDR3 residues: CASSQGTGREQYF. The CDR3 DNA is TGCGCCAGCAGCCAGGGGACAGGGCGCGAGCAGTACTTC.

The rearrangement links TRBV4-1 to TRBJ1-1, with TRBD1 matching 8 bases. J was trimmed by 1 base and V by 1 base; bases with no gene match: 2. In germline, CDR1 is MGHRA, CDR2 YSYEKL. The CDR3 loop spans 15 amino acids. In DNA form, the CDR3 reads TGCGCCAGCAGCCAAGTTGGACAGGGGAACACTGAAGCTTTCTTT. It yields the protein CASSQVGQGNTEAFF.

V gene TRBV25-1 combines with J gene TRBJ1-2, with TRBD1 matching over 8 bases. The germline CDR1 and CDR2 sequences are MGHDK and SYGVNS. J gave up 6 bases and V 3 bases, and 6 bases lay outside the gene matches. The CDR3 extends over 14 amino acids. The CDR3 is CASSESTGVNGYTF. The CDR3 nucleotides are TGTGCCAGCAGTGAGTCGACAGGGGTTAATGGCTACACCTTC.

The V and J genes are TRBV2 and TRBJ1-1; 7 nucleotides agree with TRBD1. Germline CDR1 SNHLY, CDR2 FYNNEI. The CDR3 is 14 amino acids. Germline trimming cut 6 bases from V and 1 base from J; bases unmatched to any gene: 5. CDR3 nucleotide sequence: TGTGCCAGCAGAGACAGGGCCGGGAACACTGAAGCTTTCTTT. This codes for CASRDRAGNTEAFF.

This chain joins TRBV10-1 and TRBJ1-6; no reliable D call. V dropped 2 bases and J dropped 6 bases, with 8 bases sitting between them. Germline CDR1 reads WNHNN; CDR2 reads SYGVQD (reference sequence). The CDR3 consists of 14 residues. The CDR3 loop reads CASSEGFLNSPLHF. In DNA, the CDR3 is TGCGCCAGCAGTGAGGGATTCCTTAATTCACCCCTCCACTTT.

The chain uses TRBV5-1 and TRBJ2-2; no reliable D call. CDR1 is SGHRS, CDR2 YFSETQ, per germline. The CDR3 is 12 amino acids. The ends were cut back, 5 bases at V and 8 bases at J, with 10 bases in the middle. The CDR3 sequence is CASRWSDGELFF. The CDR3, as DNA: TGCGCCAGCAGGTGGAGTGATGGGGAGCTGTTTTTT.

The V call is TRBV6-1, the J call TRBJ2-7; tentatively, D is TRBD1 (5 bases). Germline V gives CDR1 MNHNS, CDR2 SASEGT. There are 15 residues in the CDR3. The V end was cut by 4 bases, the J end by 7 bases, with 20 bases between. CDR3 nucleotides: TGTGCCAGCAGTGGAAGGACACATCCTAATCCAGAGCAGTACTTC. The encoded protein is CASSGRTHPNPEQYF.

V is TRBV13 and J is TRBJ2-1; D is unclear. The length of the CDR3 is 17 residues. Deletions cut 0 bases from V and 2 bases from J, with 14 bases between. Germline CDR1 is PRHDT and CDR2 is FYEKMQ (reference sequence). The CDR3 spells CASSLGQERSPYNEQFF. CDR3 nucleotides: TGTGCCAGCAGCTTAGGCCAAGAACGATCCCCCTACAATGAGCAGTTCTTC.

Here the CDR3 reads CASSPGTGVYGYTF. DNA for the CDR3: TGTGCCAGCAGCCCGGGGACAGGGGTCTATGGCTACACCTTC. The chain links TRBV5-6 to TRBJ1-2; 10 bases map to TRBD1. The CDR3 contains 14 residues. The V gene end was trimmed by 4 bases and the J gene end by 4 bases; junction bases not matched to a gene: 4. In germline, CDR1 is SGHDT, CDR2 YYEEEE.

The rearrangement uses TRBV2 and TRBJ1-5; D perhaps matches TRBD1 (5 bases). Germline-derived CDR1 and CDR2 are SNHLY and FYNNEI. Trimming stripped 8 bases from V and 5 bases from J, with 19 bases between. The length of the CDR3 is 15 residues. The CDR3 spells CASGVSAGLDQPQHF. The CDR3, as DNA: TGTGCCAGCGGGGTGTCGGCGGGGCTTGATCAGCCCCAGCATTTT.

The V and J genes are TRBV7-9 and TRBJ2-7, with 7 positions matching TRBD1. Looked up from germline, CDR1 is SEHNR and CDR2 is FQNEAQ (reference sequence). The CDR3 covers 17 residues. V trimming: 5 bases; J trimming: 4 bases; junction bases outside the gene matches: 17. CDR3 sequence reads: CASSPETGPGWPYEQYF. CDR3 DNA: TGTGCCAGCAGCCCAGAGACAGGGCCGGGGTGGCCATACGAGCAGTACTTC.

The chain recombines TRBV4-1 with TRBJ2-7, with D maybe TRBD2 (6 bases). This CDR3 spans 15 amino acids. Germline V lookup: CDR1 MGHRA, CDR2 YSYEKL. V gave up 4 bases and J gave up 3 bases, with 16 bases separating them. Here the CDR3 DNA reads TGCGCCAGCAGCCTCTCTCCTAGCGAAATCTACGAGCAGTACTTC. This translates into CASSLSPSEIYEQYF.

With regard to this clone: This clone may be a read error of a much larger clone one base away. Distinct nucleotide sequences in the sample also encode this CDR3. This chain uses TRBV13 with TRBJ2-3, with unresolved D. This CDR3 has 12 amino acids. Germline CDR1 and CDR2: PRHDT and FYEKMQ (reference sequence). The germline V and J ends were trimmed by 2 bases and 2 bases, with 2 bases remaining between them. CDR3 loop: CASSLSTDTQYF. CDR3 sequence (DNA): TGTGCCAGCAGCTTATCCACAGATACGCAGTATTTT.

In its sample, this clone was seen a few times. This chain joins TRBV7-9 and TRBJ2-1; 8 bases are a match to TRBD1. CDR1 SEHNR and CDR2 FQNEAQ come from the germline V gene (reference sequence). This CDR3 contains 14 residues. Trimming at V came to 4 bases and at J to 4 bases, leaving 3 bases not matched to a gene. The CDR3 here is CASSSGTGYNEQFF. For the CDR3, the DNA is TGTGCCAGCAGCTCCGGGACAGGTTACAATGAGCAGTTCTTC.

The CDR3 region is CSVVPGQGGYGYTF. The CDR3 DNA is TGCAGCGTTGTACCGGGACAGGGGGGGTATGGCTACACCTTC. The gene calls are TRBV29-1 and TRBJ1-2; 11 bases agree with TRBD1. The CDR3 spans 14 residues. Germline loops: CDR1 SQVTM, CDR2 ANQGSEA. Germline trimming cut 4 bases from V and 5 bases from J; bases unmatched to any gene: 6. Drawing the rest from reference TRBV29-1 and TRBJ1-2, the complete variable domain is SAVISQKPSRDICQRGTSLTIQCQVDSQVTMMFWYRQQPGQSLTLIATANQGSEATYESGFVIDKFPISRPNLTFSTLTVSNMSPEDSSIYLCSVVPGQGGYGYTFGSGTRLTVV.

This sequence joins TRBV4-1 and TRBJ2-3; a possible D gene is TRBD2 (7 bases). V gave up 8 bases and J gave up 3 bases, with 18 bases separating them. This CDR3 contains 15 residues. CDR1 is MGHRA and CDR2 is YSYEKL in the germline V gene. CDR3 sequence reads: CASSVAGARTDTQYF. CDR3 nucleotide sequence: TGCGCCAGCTCCGTCGCGGGGGCGCGAACAGATACGCAGTATTTT.

The chain combines TRBV25-1 with TRBJ2-7; D is undetermined. The germline CDR1 and CDR2 sequences are MGHDK and SYGVNS. This CDR3 spans 13 amino acids. V was trimmed by 4 bases and J by 3 bases, leaving 10 bases between them. CDR3 DNA sequence: TGTGCCAGCAGTGCTGCCCCCCACTACGAGCAGTACTTC. This gives the protein CASSAAPHYEQYF.

This chain links TRBV7-2 with TRBJ1-1; possible D gene TRBD1, 6 bases. Germline CDR1 and CDR2: SGHTA and FQGNSA. V was shortened by 5 bases and J by 1 base, with 14 bases between the two germline ends. CDR3 length: 15 residues. The CDR3 is CASSVKGHPNTEAFF. Here the CDR3 DNA reads TGTGCCAGCAGCGTAAAGGGACACCCGAACACTGAAGCTTTCTTT.

The V and J genes are TRBV6-5 and TRBJ1-2; 8 nucleotides align to TRBD1. The CDR3 consists of 15 residues. Germline V gives CDR1 MNHEY, CDR2 SVGAGI. Trimming removed 2 bases from V and 2 bases from J; junction bases left unmatched: 4. The CDR3 loop reads CASSYTPGGNYGYTF. In nucleotides, the CDR3 is TGTGCCAGCAGTTACACGCCAGGGGGCAACTATGGCTACACCTTC.

This clone appeared a few times. In DNA form, the CDR3 reads TGCGCCAGCAGTGACGGGGGGCGTCCCTACGAGCAGTACTTC. It codes for CASSDGGRPYEQYF. The chain links TRBV10-2 to TRBJ2-7; TRBD2 might be the D (7 bases). Trimming took 3 bases from V and 2 from J, leaving 11 bases between them. This CDR3 comprises 14 residues. Germline V CDR1 and CDR2: WSHSY, SAAADI.

The chain combines TRBV5-1 with TRBJ2-1, with D uncertain. Trimming left V 1 base short and J 2 bases short, with 4 bases between. CDR1 is SGHRS and CDR2 is YFSETQ in the germline V gene. CDR3 length equals 13 residues. CDR3: CASSLSPYNEQFF. In nucleotides, the CDR3 is TGCGCCAGCAGCTTGTCCCCCTACAATGAGCAGTTCTTC.

V usage is TRBV7-9 and J usage is TRBJ2-7; 9 bases align to TRBD1. The germline V gene encodes CDR1 SEHNR and CDR2 FQNEAQ (reference sequence). The CDR3 spans 16 residues. V trimming: 5 bases; J trimming: 0 bases; junction bases outside the gene matches: 8. CDR3: CASSPTSGQGSYEQYF. CDR3 coding DNA: TGTGCCAGCAGCCCCACGTCGGGACAGGGCTCCTACGAGCAGTACTTC.